This entry describes one TCR beta chain. Its antigen has not been determined. No base-level quality is on record; no much larger clone is a single base apart. The immunoSEQ Assay, a bias-controlled multiplex PCR, was used to amplify TCRbeta CDR3 regions from genomic DNA. In the authors' own workflow: Within the assay, amplification of reference gene primers was used to estimate how many nucleated cells each sample contained. Sequence reads were collapsed and filtered to measure the absolute abundance of every unique TCRbeta CDR3 rearrangement. For each sample, productive Simpson clonality was calculated by taking the square root of Simpson's diversity index across productive rearrangements. The table was pulled from immuneACCESS by TCRdb, which kept in-frame rearrangements only. Such tables lose some clones; where checked, under half of the loss comes from unresolved V genes, and the rest has no known cause. Clone size and V and J calls were adopted from that table, with D and trimming inferred from the DNA. The sample table shows under 150,000 clones, and about 85% are seen once. In total, the top ten clones hold 2.5% to 3% of the sample.

This record belongs to a study of blood T cell repertoires in COVID-19 (dated by TCRdb to 2019 to 2021). General notes on the study: The collaborator samples originated in the United States, Italy and Spain and spanned the acute and convalescent phases of COVID-19. A de-identified subject ID, COVID-19 status, age in years and sex were almost always included in the sample metadata. The material from the prospective study consisted of cDNA or gDNA derived from T cells, B-cell-depleted T cells, or PBMCs. A freely available public database, intended as a resource for researchers studying the immune response to SARS-CoV-2, is where the repertoires were released. Deeply sampled blood TCRbeta repertoires from subjects exposed to, actively infected with, or recovered from COVID-19 were included in the dataset. Where HLA class I and class II types were available, the types were taken from metadata supplied by the sample provider, not from assay-based typing. Samples were obtained from the ongoing ImmuneRACE study (first 160 participants) and from some 1,300 subjects provided by 6 global collaborators.

Overall results and qualifications from the work: The amount of clinical and demographic metadata varied by source and participant and was provided uncurated.

Spanning cysteine to phenylalanine, the CDR3 consists of 11 amino acids. Here the CDR3 DNA is all that survives: 33 bases in frame from base 1. The germline V gene encodes CDR1 SQVTM and CDR2 ANQGSEA. Relative to germline, V is 6 bases shorter and J is 7 bases shorter, with 10 bases between their ends. Collaborating institutions collected whole blood in K2EDTA tubes following their own protocols. For TCRbeta analysis, collaborators shipped samples in one of three forms: frozen whole blood, isolated PBMCs, or DNA extracted from either of those sample types. This TCR was sampled from a middle-aged woman with active or convalescent COVID-19. Sequencing input: peripheral blood. The rearranged chain carries TRBV29-1 and TRBJ2-1; D gene: possibly TRBD1, on 5 matching bases. CDR3 protein: CSVLKGNEQFF. The nucleotides are TGCAGCGTCCTTAAGGGGAATGAGCAGTTCTTC.